Listed here are 3 T cell receptor beta chains from one sample, sequenced in a study of regulatory T cells in long-lasting Graves disease. CDR3-region Arm-PCR and iRepertoire HTBI primers produced the TCR beta libraries. TCRdb ran MiXCR on the multiplex PCR reads and lists one entry per CDR3 protein. The sample carries approximately 400,000 distinct CDR3 sequences, roughly 24% recorded once. Time point noted: persistent/refractory GD, antithyroid drugs over 5 years with positive TRAb. Generation of the TCR library employed RNA extracted from PBMCs. Source: peripheral blood mononuclear cells (PBMCs), taken when the disease was refractory, from a patient treated with antithyroid drugs. The source of these receptors is a woman aged 40-49 years with Graves disease.

This clonotype came up a few times. The V call is TRBV29-1, the J call TRBJ2-5; TRBD1 matches at 7 bases. J was trimmed by 2 bases and V by 7 bases; bases with no gene match: 4. Germline assignment: CDR1 SQVTM and CDR2 ANQGSEA. CDR3 length: 12 residues. CDR3: CSGAGGQETQYF. The CDR3 DNA follows: TGCAGCGGTGCAGGGGGACAAGAGACCCAGTACTTC. The whole variable domain, remainder taken from reference TRBV29-1 and TRBJ2-5, is SAVISQKPSRDICQRGTSLTIQCQVDSQVTMMFWYRQQPGQSLTLIATANQGSEATYESGFVIDKFPISRPNLTFSTLTVSNMSPEDSSIYLCSGAGGQETQYFGPGTRLLVL.

This clonotype came up a few times. The chain carries TRBV29-1 and TRBJ2-7; 8 nucleotides match TRBD1. Trimming at V came to 7 bases and at J to 2 bases, leaving 4 bases not matched to a gene. This CDR3 is 12 amino acids long. Germline loops: CDR1 SQVTM, CDR2 ANQGSEA. The CDR3 DNA reads as TGCAGCGCAGGGACAGGAGCCTACGAGCAGTACTTC. Its protein product is CSAGTGAYEQYF.

This clonotype was recorded many times. The chain links TRBV20-1 to TRBJ1-1; 9 bases are a match to TRBD1. CDR1 is DFQATT and CDR2 is SNEGSKA in the germline V gene (reference sequence). The CDR3 loop spans 13 amino acids. J lost 4 bases, V lost 6 bases, and 6 bases had no gene match. CDR3 loop: CSAGQGKGTEAFF. DNA of the CDR3: TGCAGTGCGGGACAGGGTAAGGGCACTGAAGCTTTCTTT.